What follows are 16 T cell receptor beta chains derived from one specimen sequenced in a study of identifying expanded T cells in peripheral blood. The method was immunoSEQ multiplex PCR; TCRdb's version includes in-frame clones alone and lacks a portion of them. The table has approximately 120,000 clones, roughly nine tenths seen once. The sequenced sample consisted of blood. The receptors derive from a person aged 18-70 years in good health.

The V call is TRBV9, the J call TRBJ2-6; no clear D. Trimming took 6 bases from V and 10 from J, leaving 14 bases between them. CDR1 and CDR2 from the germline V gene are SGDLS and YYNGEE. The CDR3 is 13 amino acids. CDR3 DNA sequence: TGTGCCAGCACCACCCCCGCTCGGAACGTCCTGACTTTC. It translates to CASTTPARNVLTF.

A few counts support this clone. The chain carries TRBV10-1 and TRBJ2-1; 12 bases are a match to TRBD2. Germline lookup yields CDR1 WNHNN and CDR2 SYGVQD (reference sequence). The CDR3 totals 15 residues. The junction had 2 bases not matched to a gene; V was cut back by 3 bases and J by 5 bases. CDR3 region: CASSERTSGNNEQFF. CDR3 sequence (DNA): TGCGCCAGCAGTGAAAGGACTAGCGGGAACAATGAGCAGTTCTTC.

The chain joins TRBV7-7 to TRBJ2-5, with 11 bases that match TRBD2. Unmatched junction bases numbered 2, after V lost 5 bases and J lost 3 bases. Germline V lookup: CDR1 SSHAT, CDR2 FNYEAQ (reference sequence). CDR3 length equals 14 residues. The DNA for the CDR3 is TGTGCCAGCAGCACTAGCGGGGGAAAAGAGACCCAGTACTTC. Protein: CASSTSGGKETQYF. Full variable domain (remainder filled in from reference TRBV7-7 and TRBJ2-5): GAGVSQSPRYKVTKRGQDVTLRCDPISSHATLYWYQQALGQGPEFLTYFNYEAQPDKSGLPSDRFSAERPEGSISTLTIQRTEQRDSAMYRCASSTSGGKETQYFGPGTRLLVL.

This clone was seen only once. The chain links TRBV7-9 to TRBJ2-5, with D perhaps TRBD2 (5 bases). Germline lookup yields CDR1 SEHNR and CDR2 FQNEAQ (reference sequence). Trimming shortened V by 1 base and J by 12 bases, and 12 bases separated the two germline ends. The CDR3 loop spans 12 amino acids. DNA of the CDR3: TGTGCCAGCAGCTTAGTCGGAGGATCAGAGTACTTC. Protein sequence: CASSLVGGSEYF.

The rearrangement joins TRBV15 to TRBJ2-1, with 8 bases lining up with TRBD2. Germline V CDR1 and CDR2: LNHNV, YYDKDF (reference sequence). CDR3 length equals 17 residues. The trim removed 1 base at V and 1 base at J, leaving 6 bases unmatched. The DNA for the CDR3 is TGTGCCACCAGCAGAGGGGGTAGCGGGAAGTCCTACAATGAGCAGTTCTTC. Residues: CATSRGGSGKSYNEQFF.

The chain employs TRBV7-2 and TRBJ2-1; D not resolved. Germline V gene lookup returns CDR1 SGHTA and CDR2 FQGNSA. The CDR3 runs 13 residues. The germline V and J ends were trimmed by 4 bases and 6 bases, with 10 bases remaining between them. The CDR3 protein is CASSSSRSNEQFF. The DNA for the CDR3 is TGTGCCAGCAGCTCTTCCCGAAGCAATGAGCAGTTCTTC.

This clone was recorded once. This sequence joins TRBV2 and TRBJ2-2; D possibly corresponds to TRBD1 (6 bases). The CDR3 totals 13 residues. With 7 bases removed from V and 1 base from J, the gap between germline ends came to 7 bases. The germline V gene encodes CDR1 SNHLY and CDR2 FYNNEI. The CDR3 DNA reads TGTGCCAGCAAAGGGGGGAACACCGGGGAGCTGTTTTTT. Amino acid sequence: CASKGGNTGELFF.

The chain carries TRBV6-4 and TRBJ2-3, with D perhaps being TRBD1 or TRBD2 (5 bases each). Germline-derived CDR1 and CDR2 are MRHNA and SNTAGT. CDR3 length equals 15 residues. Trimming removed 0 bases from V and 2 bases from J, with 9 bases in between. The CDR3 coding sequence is TGTGCCAGCAGTGACTCTGGGGGAGCCACAGATACGCAGTATTTT. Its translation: CASSDSGGATDTQYF.

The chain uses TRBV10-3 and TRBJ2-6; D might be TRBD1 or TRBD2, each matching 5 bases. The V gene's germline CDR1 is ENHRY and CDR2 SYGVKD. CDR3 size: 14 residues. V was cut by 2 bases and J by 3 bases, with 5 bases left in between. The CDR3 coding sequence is TGTGCCATCAGTGAGGGGGGTGGGGCCAACGTCCTGACTTTC. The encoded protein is CAISEGGGANVLTF.

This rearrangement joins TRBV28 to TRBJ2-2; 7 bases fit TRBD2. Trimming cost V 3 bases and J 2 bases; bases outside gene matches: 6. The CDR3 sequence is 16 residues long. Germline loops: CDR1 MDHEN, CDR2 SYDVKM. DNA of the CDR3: TGTGCCAGCAGTTTCCCAGCGGGAAGTAACACCGGGGAGCTGTTTTTT. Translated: CASSFPAGSNTGELFF.

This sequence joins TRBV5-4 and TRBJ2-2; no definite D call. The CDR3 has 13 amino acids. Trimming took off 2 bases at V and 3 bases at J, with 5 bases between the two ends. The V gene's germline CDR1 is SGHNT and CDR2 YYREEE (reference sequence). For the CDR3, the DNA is TGTGCCAGCAGCTTCCCAGACACCGGGGAGCTGTTTTTT. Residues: CASSFPDTGELFF.

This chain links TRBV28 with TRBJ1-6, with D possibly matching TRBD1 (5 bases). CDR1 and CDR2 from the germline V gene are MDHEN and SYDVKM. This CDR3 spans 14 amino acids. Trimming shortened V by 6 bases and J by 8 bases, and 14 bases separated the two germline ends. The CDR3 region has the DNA TGTGCCAGCAGCCCCGGAGGGACGGATTCACCCCTCCACTTT. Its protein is CASSPGGTDSPLHF.

CDR3 residues: CASSDTGGDTGELFF. DNA for the CDR3: TGTGCCAGCAGTGACACAGGGGGCGATACCGGGGAGCTGTTTTTT. The rearrangement uses TRBV6-4 and TRBJ2-2; TRBD1 agrees at 9 bases. Per the germline V gene, CDR1 is MRHNA and CDR2 is SNTAGT. The CDR3 extends over 15 amino acids. Germline trimming cut 2 bases from V and 5 bases from J; bases unmatched to any gene: 3.

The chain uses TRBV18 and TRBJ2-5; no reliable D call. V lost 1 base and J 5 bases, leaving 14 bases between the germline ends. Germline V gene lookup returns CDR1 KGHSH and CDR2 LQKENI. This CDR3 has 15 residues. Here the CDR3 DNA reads TGTGCCAGCTCACCACAGGCAACCCACCGGGAGACCCAGTACTTC. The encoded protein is CASSPQATHRETQYF.

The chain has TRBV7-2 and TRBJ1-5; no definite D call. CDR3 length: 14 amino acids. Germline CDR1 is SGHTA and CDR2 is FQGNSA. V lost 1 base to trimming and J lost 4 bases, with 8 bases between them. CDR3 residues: CASSLGIVNQPQHF. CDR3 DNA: TGTGCCAGCAGCTTAGGGATTGTAAATCAGCCCCAGCATTTT. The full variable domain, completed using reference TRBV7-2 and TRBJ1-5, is GAGVSQSPSNKVTEKGKDVELRCDPISGHTALYWYRQSLGQGLEFLIYFQGNSAPDKSGLPSDRFSAERTGGSVSTLTIQRTQQEDSAVYLCASSLGIVNQPQHFGDGTRLSIL.

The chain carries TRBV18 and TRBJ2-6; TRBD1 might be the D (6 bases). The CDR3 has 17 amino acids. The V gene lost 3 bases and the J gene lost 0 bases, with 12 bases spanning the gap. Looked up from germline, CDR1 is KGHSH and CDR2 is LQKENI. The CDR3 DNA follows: TGTGCCAGCTCACCCCGGGACACTCTCTCTGGGGCCAACGTCCTGACTTTC. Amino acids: CASSPRDTLSGANVLTF.